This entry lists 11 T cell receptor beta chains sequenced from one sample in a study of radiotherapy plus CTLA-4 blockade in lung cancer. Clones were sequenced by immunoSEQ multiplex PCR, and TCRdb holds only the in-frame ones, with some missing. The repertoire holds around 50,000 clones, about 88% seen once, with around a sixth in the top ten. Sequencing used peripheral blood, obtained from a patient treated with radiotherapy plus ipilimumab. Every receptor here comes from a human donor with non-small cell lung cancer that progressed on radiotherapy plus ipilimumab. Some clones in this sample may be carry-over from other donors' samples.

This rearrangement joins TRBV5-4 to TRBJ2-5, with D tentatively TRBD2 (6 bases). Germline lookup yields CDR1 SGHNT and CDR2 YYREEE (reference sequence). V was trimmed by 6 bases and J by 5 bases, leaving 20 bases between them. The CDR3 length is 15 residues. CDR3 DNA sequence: TGTGCCAGCACCATTCGGAGGGCCCAGAAGGAGACCCAGTACTTC. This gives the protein CASTIRRAQKETQYF.

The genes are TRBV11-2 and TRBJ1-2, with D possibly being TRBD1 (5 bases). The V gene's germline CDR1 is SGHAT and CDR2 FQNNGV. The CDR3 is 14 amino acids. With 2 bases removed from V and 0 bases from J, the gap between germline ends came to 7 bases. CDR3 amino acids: CASSLTTANYGYTF. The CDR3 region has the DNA TGTGCCAGCAGCTTAACGACAGCTAACTATGGCTACACCTTC.

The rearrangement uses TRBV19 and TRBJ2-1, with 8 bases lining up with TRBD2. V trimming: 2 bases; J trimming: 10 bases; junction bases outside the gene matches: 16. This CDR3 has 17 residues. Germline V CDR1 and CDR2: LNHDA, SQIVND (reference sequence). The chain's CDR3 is CASSIKAGAADGREQFF. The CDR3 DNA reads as TGTGCCAGTAGTATAAAAGCGGGGGCGGCCGATGGCCGGGAGCAGTTCTTC. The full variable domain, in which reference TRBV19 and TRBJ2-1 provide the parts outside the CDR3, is DGGITQSPKYLFRKEGQNVTLSCEQNLNHDAMYWYRQDPGQGLRLIYYSQIVNDFQKGDIAEGYSVSREKKESFPLTVTSAQKNPTAFYLCASSIKAGAADGREQFFGPGTRLTVL.

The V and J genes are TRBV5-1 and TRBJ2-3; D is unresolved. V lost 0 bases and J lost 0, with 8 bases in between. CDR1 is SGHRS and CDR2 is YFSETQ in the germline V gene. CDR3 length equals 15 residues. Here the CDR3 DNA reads TGCGCCAGCAGCTTGGTCCCAACTAGCACAGATACGCAGTATTTT. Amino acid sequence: CASSLVPTSTDTQYF.

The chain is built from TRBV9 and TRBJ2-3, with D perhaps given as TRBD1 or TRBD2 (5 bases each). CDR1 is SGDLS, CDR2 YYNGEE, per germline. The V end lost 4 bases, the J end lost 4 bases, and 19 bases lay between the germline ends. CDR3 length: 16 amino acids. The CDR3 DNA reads TGTGCCAGCAGCCTAGCTCCCACAGGATCTTCAGATACGCAGTATTTT. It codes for CASSLAPTGSSDTQYF.

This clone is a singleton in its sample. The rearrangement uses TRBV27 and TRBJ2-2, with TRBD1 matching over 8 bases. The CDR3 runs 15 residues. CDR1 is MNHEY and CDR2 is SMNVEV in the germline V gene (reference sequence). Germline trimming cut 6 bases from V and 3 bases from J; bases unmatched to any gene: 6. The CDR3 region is CASSLKQGDTGELFF. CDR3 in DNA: TGTGCCAGCAGCTTAAAACAGGGGGACACCGGGGAGCTGTTTTTT.

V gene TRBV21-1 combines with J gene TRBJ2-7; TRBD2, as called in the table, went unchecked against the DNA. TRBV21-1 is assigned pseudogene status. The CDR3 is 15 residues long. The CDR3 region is CASSKVVGGGYEQYF. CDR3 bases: TGTGCCAGCAGCAAAGTAGTTGGGGGAGGCTACGAGCAGTACTTC.

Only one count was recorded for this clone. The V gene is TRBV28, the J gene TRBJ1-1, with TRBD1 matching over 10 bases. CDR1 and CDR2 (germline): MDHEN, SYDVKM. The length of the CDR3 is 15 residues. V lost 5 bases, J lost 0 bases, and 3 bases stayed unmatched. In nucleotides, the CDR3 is TGTGCCAGCAGTGGACAGGGGGGAATGAACACTGAAGCTTTCTTT. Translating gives CASSGQGGMNTEAFF.

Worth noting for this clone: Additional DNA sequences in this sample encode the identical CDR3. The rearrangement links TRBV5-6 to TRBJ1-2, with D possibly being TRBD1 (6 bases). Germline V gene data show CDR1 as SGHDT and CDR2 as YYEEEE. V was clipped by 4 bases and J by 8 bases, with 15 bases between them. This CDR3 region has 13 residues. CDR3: CASSAGGVGGYTF. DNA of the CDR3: TGTGCCAGCAGCGCGGGGGGCGTTGGCGGCTACACCTTC.

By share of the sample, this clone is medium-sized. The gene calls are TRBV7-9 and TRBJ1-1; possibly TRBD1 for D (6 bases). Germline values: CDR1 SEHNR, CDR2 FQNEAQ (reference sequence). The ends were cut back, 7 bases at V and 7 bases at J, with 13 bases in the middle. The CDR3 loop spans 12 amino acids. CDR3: CASTQDSFEAFF. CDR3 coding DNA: TGTGCCAGCACTCAGGACAGCTTTGAAGCTTTCTTT.

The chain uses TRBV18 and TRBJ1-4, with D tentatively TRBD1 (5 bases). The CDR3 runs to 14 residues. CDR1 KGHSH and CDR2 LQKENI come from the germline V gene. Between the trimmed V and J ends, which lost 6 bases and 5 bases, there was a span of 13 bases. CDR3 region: CASSPTVSNEKLFF. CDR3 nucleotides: TGTGCCAGCTCGCCGACAGTTAGCAATGAAAAACTGTTTTTT. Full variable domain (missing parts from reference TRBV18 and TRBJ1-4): NAGVMQNPRHLVRRRGQEARLRCSPMKGHSHVYWYRQLPEEGLKFMVYLQKENIIDESGMPKERFSAEFPKEGPSILRIQQVVRGDSAAYFCASSPTVSNEKLFFGSGTQLSVL.